The 20 T cell receptor beta chains below come from one sample, sequenced in a study of T cells in Graves' hyperthyroidism and ophthalmopathy. Using RNA transcripts as the source, TCR beta CDR3 regions were amplified. Researchers ran a first-round RT-PCR on the TCR CDR3 using the HTBI primer set. TCRdb independently ran MiXCR on the multiplex PCR reads; one entry per CDR3 protein. The table includes some 760,000 distinct CDR3 sequences, 14% detected once. The sequenced material came from blood. The source of these receptors is a woman aged 18-29 years with Graves' hyperthyroidism.

This clonotype was counted a few times. The V and J genes are TRBV10-3 and TRBJ2-1; D is perhaps TRBD1 or TRBD2 (5 bases each). Germline loops: CDR1 ENHRY, CDR2 SYGVKD. With 2 bases removed from V and 1 base from J, the gap between germline ends came to 12 bases. The CDR3 totals 16 residues. For the CDR3, the DNA is TGTGCCATCAGTGAGGGGACGAGGATATCCTACAATGAGCAGTTCTTC. It encodes CAISEGTRISYNEQFF.

The chain couples TRBV4-1 to TRBJ2-1; no clear D. Judging by the DNA end, TRBJ2-7 fits better; the J call may be wrong. The CDR3 totals 11 residues. In germline, CDR1 is MGHRA, CDR2 YSYEKL. The CDR3: CASSQDNEQYF. CDR3 in DNA: TGCGCCAGCAGCCAAGACAATGAGCAGTACTTC.

This clonotype has more than one count but fewer than ten. Written as DNA, the CDR3 is TGTGCCAGCAGCCCCTTATTAAATTTGGAGACCCAGTACTTC. Translation gives CASSPLLNLETQYF. The J gene is TRBJ2-5, the V gene TRBV11-2, with D unclear. Germline CDR1 reads SGHAT; CDR2 reads FQNNGV. CDR3 length: 14 residues. Trimming pared 5 bases from V and 5 bases from J, leaving 15 bases between. The full variable domain, with the rest looked up from reference TRBV11-2 and TRBJ2-5, is EAGVAQSPRYKIIEKRQSVAFWCNPISGHATLYWYQQILGQGPKLLIQFQNNGVVDDSQLPKDRFSAERLKGVDSTLKIQPAKLEDSAVYLCASSPLLNLETQYFGPGTRLLVL.

This clonotype was counted a few times. Being one base from a much bigger clone, this may be a read error. The chain recombines TRBV20-1 with TRBJ1-1; D is possibly TRBD1 (5 bases). Germline CDR1 is DFQATT and CDR2 is SNEGSKA (reference sequence). The CDR3 extends over 14 amino acids. Here the CDR3 reads CSARGGYGSTEASF. CDR3 DNA: TGCAGTGCTAGGGGGGGATATGGGAGCACTGAAGCTTCCTTT.

The table lists this clonotype with a few counts. J is TRBJ2-7 and V is TRBV12-3 or TRBV12-4; D is undetermined. Trimming took 4 bases from V and 0 from J, leaving 10 bases between them. This CDR3 is built from 14 residues. The CDR3 bases are TGTGCCAGCAGTTATCCAGGTGACTCCTACGAGCAGTACTTC. It translates to CASSYPGDSYEQYF.

J is TRBJ2-1 and V is TRBV4-1; 12 bases match TRBD2. The CDR3 extends over 15 amino acids. The germline gives CDR1 MGHRA, CDR2 YSYEKL. With 7 bases clipped from V and 4 bases from J, the junction kept 5 bases outside the gene matches. CDR3 bases: TGCGCCAGCATCGGGACTAGCGGGCCTTACAATGAGCAGTTCTTC. This codes for CASIGTSGPYNEQFF.

This clonotype occurred a few times. V gene TRBV12-3 or TRBV12-4 combines with J gene TRBJ1-3; possibly TRBD1 for D (6 bases). This CDR3 has 14 residues. V lost 6 bases, J lost 0 bases, and 9 bases lay in between. CDR3 amino acids: CASRGDISGNTIYF. The CDR3 nucleotides are TGTGCCAGCAGAGGGGACATCTCTGGAAACACCATATATTTT.

This chain joins TRBV29-1 and TRBJ2-3; D gene unclear. From germline, CDR1 is SQVTM and CDR2 ANQGSEA. The CDR3 has 12 amino acids. The CDR3 loop reads CSLDRSTDTQYF. The CDR3 DNA is TGCAGTCTTGACCGGAGCACAGATACGCAGTATTTT.

This clonotype was recorded many times. The gene calls are TRBV20-1 and TRBJ2-1; no reliable D call. Germline CDR1 and CDR2: DFQATT and SNEGSKA (reference sequence). The CDR3 length is 13 residues. Trimming cost V 0 bases and J 5 bases, with 8 bases left between them. The CDR3 DNA reads TGCAGTGCTAGAGATATAACAGACAATGAGCAGTTCTTC. The encoded protein is CSARDITDNEQFF.

This clonotype came up many times. The V gene is TRBV12-3 or TRBV12-4, the J gene TRBJ2-1; a possible D gene is TRBD2 (6 bases). The CDR3 spans 15 residues. Trimming cost V 5 bases and J 5 bases, with 16 bases left between them. The CDR3 DNA reads as TGTGCCAGCAGTCCAACATTGGGACTCAACAATGAGCAGTTCTTC. Its translation is CASSPTLGLNNEQFF.

This clonotype showed up many times. This chain links TRBV11-2 with TRBJ1-3, with D hard to call. V lost 5 bases and J 3 bases, leaving 8 bases between the germline ends. This CDR3 has 13 amino acids. Germline V gene sequence: CDR1 SGHAT, CDR2 FQNNGV. The CDR3 coding sequence is TGTGCCAGCAGCCCGCGGTTTGGAAACACCATATATTTT. This sequence encodes CASSPRFGNTIYF.

V gene TRBV6-1 combines with J gene TRBJ1-5, with 10 bases aligning to TRBD1. V shed 7 bases, J shed 7 bases, and the junction held 31 bases outside the gene matches. Germline V gene lookup returns CDR1 MNHNS and CDR2 SASEGT. CDR3 size: 22 residues. For the CDR3, the DNA is TGTGCCAGCACTCCCCCCGCGGGGGCCGGCGGCTTGGGACAGGGGATTTTCCAGCCCCAGCATTTT. Translated, it gives CASTPPAGAGGLGQGIFQPQHF.

This clonotype was observed a few times. The V and J genes are TRBV24-1 and TRBJ1-2, with D maybe TRBD1 (6 bases). V was trimmed by 6 bases and J by 10 bases, leaving 17 bases between them. CDR1 and CDR2 from the germline V gene are KGHDR and SFDVKD. This CDR3 comprises 13 residues. CDR3 nucleotide sequence: TGTGCCACCAGTCAGGGGATCATGGGTGACTACACCTTC. Residues: CATSQGIMGDYTF.

There are many counts of this clonotype. The gene calls are TRBV15 and TRBJ2-5; 7 bases line up with TRBD1. The V segment lost 0 bases and the J segment 5 bases; nucleotides outside the gene matches: 3. Germline lookup yields CDR1 LNHNV and CDR2 YYDKDF (reference sequence). CDR3 length: 14 amino acids. This CDR3 reads CATSREQGSETQYF. The CDR3 bases are TGTGCCACCAGCAGAGAACAGGGGTCGGAGACCCAGTACTTC.

The chain employs TRBV4-2 and TRBJ1-3; possible D gene TRBD1, 5 bases. Deletions cut 3 bases from V and 0 bases from J, with 9 bases between. The CDR3 loop spans 15 amino acids. Germline assignment: CDR1 LGHNA and CDR2 YNFKEQ. The CDR3 bases are TGTGCCAGCAGCCATGGGCAGGGCTCTGGAAACACCATATATTTT. Its translation: CASSHGQGSGNTIYF.

This chain links TRBV29-1 with TRBJ1-1; D perhaps matches TRBD1 (6 bases). CDR3 length: 12 residues. Trimming pared 3 bases from V and 6 bases from J, leaving 11 bases between. Germline V gives CDR1 SQVTM, CDR2 ANQGSEA. CDR3 sequence: CSVDRGTAEAFF. As DNA, the CDR3 is TGCAGCGTTGACAGGGGTACCGCTGAAGCTTTCTTT.

This clonotype was detected a few times. The rearrangement uses TRBV27 and TRBJ1-1; the D is unclear. Germline CDR1 MNHEY, CDR2 SMNVEV (reference sequence). The CDR3 is 14 amino acids. V was trimmed by 0 bases and J by 5 bases, leaving 10 bases between them. Here the CDR3 reads CASSLSGYMTEAFF. CDR3 sequence (DNA): TGTGCCAGCAGTTTATCAGGGTACATGACTGAAGCTTTCTTT.

This clonotype was seen only a few times. This chain connects TRBV6-2 or TRBV6-3 to TRBJ2-1; 7 nucleotides align to TRBD2. There are 16 residues in the CDR3. Trimming cost V 0 bases and J 2 bases; bases outside gene matches: 4. Germline assignment: CDR1 MNHEY and CDR2 SVGEGT. The DNA for the CDR3 is TGTGCCAGCAGTTACTCGAGCGGGGTAACCTACAATGAGCAGTTCTTC. Translation: CASSYSSGVTYNEQFF.

This clonotype was seen many times. V is TRBV6-2 or TRBV6-3 and J is TRBJ2-3; D is unresolved. Trimming pared 10 bases from V and 2 bases from J, leaving 16 bases between. There are 14 residues in the CDR3. Germline V lookup: CDR1 MNHEY, CDR2 SVGEGT. The CDR3 is CATATTEYTDTQYF. The CDR3 coding sequence is TGTGCCACCGCCACGACGGAATACACAGATACGCAGTATTTT.

This clonotype has a count of ten or more. The chain couples TRBV3-1 to TRBJ1-1; no reliable D call. The V end lost 4 bases, the J end lost 5 bases, and 17 bases lay between the germline ends. From germline, CDR1 is LGHDT and CDR2 YNNKEL (reference sequence). The CDR3 is made up of 15 amino acids. For the CDR3, the DNA is TGTGCCAGCAGCCCGACCCCCTCGGTAGGGACTGAAGCTTTCTTT. Translated, it gives CASSPTPSVGTEAFF. Looking up the rest from reference TRBV3-1 and TRBJ1-1 gives the full variable domain: DTAVSQTPKYLVTQMGNDKSIKCEQNLGHDTMYWYKQDSKKFLKIMFSYNNKELIINETVPNRFSPKSPDKAHLNLHINSLELGDSAVYFCASSPTPSVGTEAFFGQGTRLTVV.